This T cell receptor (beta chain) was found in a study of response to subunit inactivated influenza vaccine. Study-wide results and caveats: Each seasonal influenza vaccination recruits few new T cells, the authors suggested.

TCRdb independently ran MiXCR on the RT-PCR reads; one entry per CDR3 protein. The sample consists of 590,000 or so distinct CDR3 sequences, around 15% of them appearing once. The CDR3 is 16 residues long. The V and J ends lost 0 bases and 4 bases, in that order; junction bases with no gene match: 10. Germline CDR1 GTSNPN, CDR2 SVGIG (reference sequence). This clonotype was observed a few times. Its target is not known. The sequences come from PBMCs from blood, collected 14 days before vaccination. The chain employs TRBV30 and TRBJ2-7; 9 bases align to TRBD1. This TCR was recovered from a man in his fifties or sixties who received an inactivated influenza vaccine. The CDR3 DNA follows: TGTGCCTGGAGTGTTTGGTCGGGACAGGGACTATACGAGCAGTACTTC. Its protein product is CAWSVWSGQGLYEQYF.